This TCR beta chain came from a study of resident and recirculating memory T cells in vitiligo. V was pared by 4 bases and J by 1 base, with 6 bases of the junction left unmatched. The CDR3 covers 16 residues. The germline V gene has CDR1 MDHEN and CDR2 SYDVKM. TCRdb keeps only in-frame clones here, not all; method: immunoSEQ multiplex PCR. The sample holds 39,000 or so clones; nearly 95% are singletons and the top ten take roughly 4.5%. This chain connects TRBV28 to TRBJ1-2, with 10 bases matching TRBD1. The sequence derives from a male donor with vitiligo. Specimen: blood. The CDR3 DNA sequence: TGTGCCAGCAGTTCAACCGGGACAGGGGATAACTATGGCTACACCTTC. Its protein is CASSSTGTGDNYGYTF.